This T cell receptor (beta chain) was found in a study of long-term antiretroviral therapy in people with HIV. General study findings and limits: Among HIV repertoires, CDR3 length ranges were narrower than those of controls. Clones expanded before ART dominated the repertoire at all time points. Blood specimens, gathered between about 2004 and 2018, were possibly obtained under older ART regimens.

Worth noting for this clone: Its cognate antigen is unknown.

The run of the v3.0 immunoSEQ assay was at survey level. Sequencing was designed to cover 40,000-50,000 T-cell genomes in each sample. The repertoire was sequenced with immunoSEQ multiplex PCR; TCRdb's copy has only in-frame clones and lacks some. Counted here are 34,000 or so clones, 65% to 90% occurring once; the ten biggest clones make up roughly 4%. CDR1 is SGHRS and CDR2 is YFSETQ in the germline V gene. The CDR3 contains 15 residues. V was pared by 4 bases and J by 2 bases, with 8 bases of the junction left unmatched. This rearrangement joins TRBV5-1 to TRBJ1-1, with 7 nucleotides matching TRBD1. Here the sequenced sample was unsorted PBMCs, taken roughly 3.3 years after starting antiretroviral therapy. The sequence was obtained from a young man with HIV. The CDR3 DNA reads as TGCGCCAGCAGCCGACAGGGTAGTACTAACACTGAAGCTTTCTTT. This encodes CASSRQGSTNTEAFF. Looking up the rest from reference TRBV5-1 and TRBJ1-1 gives the full variable domain: KAGVTQTPRYLIKTRGQQVTLSCSPISGHRSVSWYQQTPGQGLQFLFEYFSETQRNKGNFPGRFSGRQFSNSRSEMNVSTLELGDSALYLCASSRQGSTNTEAFFGQGTRLTVV.